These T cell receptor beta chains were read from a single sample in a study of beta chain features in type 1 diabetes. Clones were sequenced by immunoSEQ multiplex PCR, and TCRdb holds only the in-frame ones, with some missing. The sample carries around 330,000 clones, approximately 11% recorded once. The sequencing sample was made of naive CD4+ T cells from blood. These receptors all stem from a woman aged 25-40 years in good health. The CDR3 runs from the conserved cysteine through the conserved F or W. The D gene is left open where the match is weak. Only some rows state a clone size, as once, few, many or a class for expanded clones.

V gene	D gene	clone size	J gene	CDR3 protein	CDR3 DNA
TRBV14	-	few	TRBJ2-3	CASSQDWGRITDTQYF	TGTGCCAGCAGCCAAGATTGGGGCAGAATCACAGATACGCAGTATTTT
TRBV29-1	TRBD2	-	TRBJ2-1	CSADGGRAGEQFF	TGCAGCGCCGATGGCGGGAGGGCGGGTGAGCAGTTCTTC
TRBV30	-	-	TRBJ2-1	CAWSGLGNEQFF	TGTGCCTGGAGTGGACTGGGCAATGAGCAGTTCTTC
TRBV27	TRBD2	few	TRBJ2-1	CASSSFLAGGRNEQFF	TGTGCCAGCAGTTCGTTCTTAGCGGGAGGTAGGAATGAGCAGTTCTTC
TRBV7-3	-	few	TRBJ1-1	CASSFGGDTEAFF	TGTGCCAGCAGCTTTGGGGGGGACACTGAAGCTTTCTTT
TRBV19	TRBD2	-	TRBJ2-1	CASSVLGAGLYNEQFF	TGTGCCAGTAGTGTCCTGGGAGCGGGACTCTACAATGAGCAGTTCTTC
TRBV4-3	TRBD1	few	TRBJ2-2	CASSQTGATTGELFF	TGCGCCAGCAGCCAAACAGGGGCCACCACCGGGGAGCTGTTTTTT
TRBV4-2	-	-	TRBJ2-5	CASSQITGAGETQYF	TGTGCCAGCAGCCAAATTACAGGGGCGGGGGAGACCCAGTACTTC
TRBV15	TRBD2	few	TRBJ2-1	CATSLRTSGSSSPFF	TGTGCCACCAGCCTACGGACTAGCGGGTCATCCTCCCCGTTCTTC
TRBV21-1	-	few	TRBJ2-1	CASSKRTSGRGHEQFF	TGTGCCAGCAGCAAAAGGACTAGCGGGAGGGGACATGAGCAGTTCTTC
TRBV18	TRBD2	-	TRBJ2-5	CASSLTSGYQETQYF	TGTGCCAGCTCCCTGACTAGCGGTTACCAAGAGACCCAGTACTTC
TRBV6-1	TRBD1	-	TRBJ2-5	CASSDQTGGIGETQYF	TGTGCCAGCAGTGACCAGACAGGGGGCATAGGAGAGACCCAGTACTTC
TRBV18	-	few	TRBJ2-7	CASSPWRASSYEQYF	TGTGCCAGCTCACCCTGGCGGGCCAGCTCCTACGAGCAGTACTTC
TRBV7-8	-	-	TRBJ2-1	CASSLAGQGLSEVEFF	TGTGCCAGCAGCTTAGCCGGGCAGGGCCTCTCCGAGGTGGAGTTCTTC
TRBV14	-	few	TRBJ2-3	CASSQGGSDTDTQYF	TGTGCCAGCAGCCAAGGTGGCAGCGACACAGATACGCAGTATTTT
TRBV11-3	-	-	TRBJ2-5	CATEGGSQETQYF	TGTGCCACCGAGGGGGGGTCCCAAGAGACCCAGTACTTC
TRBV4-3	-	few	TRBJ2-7	CASSQGGAGSSYEQYF	TGCGCCAGCAGCCAAGGGGGCGCAGGAAGCTCCTACGAGCAGTACTTC
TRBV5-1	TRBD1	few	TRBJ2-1	CASSLGGQGANEQFF	TGCGCCAGCAGCTTGGGGGGACAGGGGGCCAATGAGCAGTTCTTC
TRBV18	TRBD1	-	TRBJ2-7	CASSHRDRAYEQYF	TGTGCCAGCTCACACCGGGACAGGGCCTACGAGCAGTACTTC
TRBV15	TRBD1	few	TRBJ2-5	CATSGGQGEETQYF	TGTGCCACCAGCGGCGGACAGGGAGAAGAGACCCAGTACTTC
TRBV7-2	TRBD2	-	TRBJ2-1	CASSLQSGTYNEQFF	TGTGCCAGCAGCTTACAAAGCGGGACCTACAATGAGCAGTTCTTC
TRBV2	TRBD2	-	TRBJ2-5	CASSEGAGGPVTQYF	TGTGCCAGCAGTGAAGGAGCGGGAGGGCCCGTGACCCAGTACTTC
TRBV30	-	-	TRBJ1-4	CAWRFRKGGGSEKLFF	TGTGCCTGGAGGTTTAGAAAGGGCGGAGGGTCTGAAAAACTGTTTTTT
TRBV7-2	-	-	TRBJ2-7	CASSFAGSYEQYF	TGTGCCAGCAGCTTTGCAGGGTCCTACGAGCAGTACTTC
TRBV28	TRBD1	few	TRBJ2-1	CASSPHGTGGEQFF	TGTGCCAGCAGTCCCCATGGGACAGGGGGCGAGCAGTTCTTC
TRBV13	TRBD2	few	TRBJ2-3	CASSLESSGRNTQYF	TGTGCCAGCAGCTTAGAGTCTAGCGGGAGAAATACGCAGTATTTT
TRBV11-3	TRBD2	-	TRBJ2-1	CASSTPRTDSGAANEQFF	TGTGCCAGCAGCACGCCCAGGACAGATAGCGGGGCGGCGAATGAGCAGTTCTTC
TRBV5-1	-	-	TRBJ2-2	CASSLGQLNTGELFF	TGCGCCAGCAGCTTGGGTCAACTAAACACCGGGGAGCTGTTTTTT
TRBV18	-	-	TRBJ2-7	CASSPPAGSYEQYF	TGTGCCAGCTCACCACCGGCAGGGTCCTACGAGCAGTACTTC
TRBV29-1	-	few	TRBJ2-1	CSVGGGGLSSLLFF	TGCAGCGTAGGAGGGGGGGGACTTTCTAGCTTGCTGTTCTTC
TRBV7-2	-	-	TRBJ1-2	CASSPLTGYGYTF	TGTGCCAGCAGCCCTCTGACAGGCTATGGCTACACCTTC
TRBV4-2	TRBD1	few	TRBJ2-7	CASSSQTGPSYEQYF	TGTGCCAGCAGCTCCCAGACAGGGCCATCCTACGAGCAGTACTTC
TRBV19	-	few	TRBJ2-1	CASTPGRTYNEQFF	TGTGCCAGTACCCCAGGGCGGACCTACAATGAGCAGTTCTTC
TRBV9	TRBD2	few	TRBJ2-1	CASSVGGRDWYEQFF	TGTGCCAGCAGCGTTGGAGGGAGGGATTGGTATGAGCAGTTCTTC
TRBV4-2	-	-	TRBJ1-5	CASSQGGSVSNQPQHF	TGTGCCAGCAGCCAAGGGGGCTCGGTGAGCAATCAGCCCCAGCATTTT
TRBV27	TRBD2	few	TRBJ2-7	CASSSYETSGGYEQYF	TGTGCCAGCAGTTCCTACGAGACTAGCGGGGGCTACGAGCAGTACTTC
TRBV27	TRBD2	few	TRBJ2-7	CASKRLAKSSYEQYF	TGTGCCAGCAAGAGACTAGCGAAGAGCTCCTACGAGCAGTACTTC
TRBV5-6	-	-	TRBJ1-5	CASSLYVGGQPQHF	TGTGCCAGCAGCTTGTATGTAGGGGGACAGCCCCAGCATTTT
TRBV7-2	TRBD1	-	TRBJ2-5	CASSWTGTGEETQYF	TGTGCCAGCAGCTGGACCGGGACAGGGGAAGAGACCCAGTACTTC
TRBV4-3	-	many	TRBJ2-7	CASSQRHSSYEQYF	TGCGCCAGCAGCCAGAGACACAGCTCCTACGAGCAGTACTTC
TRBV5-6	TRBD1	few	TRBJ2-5	CASSPGQGLATQYF	TGTGCCAGCAGCCCGGGACAGGGTCTTGCGACCCAGTACTTC
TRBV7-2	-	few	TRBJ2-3	CASSPGQRTDTQYF	TGTGCCAGCAGCCCAGGACAGAGAACAGATACGCAGTATTTT
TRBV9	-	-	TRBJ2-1	CASSRRPTSTWGTSNNEQFF	TGTGCCAGCAGCCGCCGACCTACTAGCACCTGGGGCACATCCAACAATGAGCAGTTCTTC
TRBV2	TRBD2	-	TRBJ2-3	CASRDITSGGEYF	TGTGCCAGCAGGGACATAACTAGCGGAGGGGAGTATTTT
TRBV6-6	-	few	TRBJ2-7	CASSPNSYEQYF	TGTGCCAGCAGCCCTAACAGCTACGAGCAGTACTTC
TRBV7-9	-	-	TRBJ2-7	CASSLSGVASYEQYF	TGTGCCAGCAGCTTAAGTGGAGTAGCTTCCTACGAGCAGTACTTC
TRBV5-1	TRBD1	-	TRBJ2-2	CASSTQGALSSGELFF	TGCGCCAGCAGTACGCAGGGGGCCCTTTCCTCCGGGGAGCTGTTTTTT
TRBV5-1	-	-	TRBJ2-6	CASSLERTSGANVLTF	TGCGCCAGCAGCTTGGAGCGGACCTCTGGGGCCAACGTCCTGACTTTC
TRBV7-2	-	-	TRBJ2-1	CASTTSDEQFF	TGTGCCAGCACCACTTCCGATGAGCAGTTCTTC
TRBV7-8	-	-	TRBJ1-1	CASSLLLSGNEAFF	TGTGCCAGCAGCTTACTTCTATCAGGAAATGAAGCTTTCTTT
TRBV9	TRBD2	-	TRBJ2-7	CASSVEASGPYEQYF	TGTGCCAGCAGCGTAGAAGCTAGCGGTCCCTACGAGCAGTACTTC
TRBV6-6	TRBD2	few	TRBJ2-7	CASSLPGLGCEQYF	TGTGCCAGCAGTTTACCGGGACTAGGATGCGAGCAGTACTTC
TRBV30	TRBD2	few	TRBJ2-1	CAWRASGRPSYNEQFF	TGTGCCTGGAGGGCTAGCGGGAGACCCTCCTACAATGAGCAGTTCTTC
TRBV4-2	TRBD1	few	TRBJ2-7	CASSRKDRDRTYEQYF	TGTGCCAGCAGCAGAAAAGACCGGGACAGAACCTACGAGCAGTACTTC
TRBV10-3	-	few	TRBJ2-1	CAISETQGSFLRDEQFF	TGTGCCATCAGTGAGACTCAAGGATCCTTTTTACGGGATGAGCAGTTCTTC
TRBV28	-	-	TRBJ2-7	CASHFNSGAREQYF	TGTGCCAGCCATTTCAACTCGGGAGCACGGGAGCAGTACTTC
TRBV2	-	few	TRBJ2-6	CASSTQGSGANVLTF	TGTGCCAGCAGCACCCAGGGATCTGGGGCCAACGTCCTGACTTTC
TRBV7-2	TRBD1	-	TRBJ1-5	CASSSRGQATGDQPQHF	TGTGCCAGCAGCTCGCGCGGACAGGCCACGGGGGATCAGCCCCAGCATTTT
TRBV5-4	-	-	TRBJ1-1	CASSQVAGMNTEAFF	TGTGCCAGCAGCCAAGTCGCGGGGATGAACACTGAAGCTTTCTTT